This T cell receptor (beta chain) was identified in a study of control samples from healthy donors and cancer patients (dated by TCRdb to 2020 to 2021). Turning to this clone: Its antigen is unknown. Qualities for individual bases were not recorded, and no much larger clone is one base off.

The method was the immunoSEQ multiplex PCR assay. The clones in this table, taken by TCRdb from immuneACCESS, are in-frame only. Not every clone is retained; where verified, under half of the shortfall comes from an unresolved V gene, and the cause of the rest is unknown. Across this sample there are approximately 60,000 clones, with just over 90% seen only once. 1% to 1.5% of the sample comes from the top ten. The V and J ends are trimmed by 0 bases and 8 bases, leaving 13 bases between them. The CDR1 and CDR2 encoded by the germline V gene (reference sequence) are LNHNV and YYDKDF. There are 14 amino acids in the CDR3, from cysteine to phenylalanine inclusive. Kept here is only the CDR3 DNA, which spans 42 bases and is read in frame from base 1.

The sequence joins TRBV15 to TRBJ1-1; the D gene is perhaps TRBD1, from 6 matching bases. The receptor was isolated from a woman between 45 and 60 years old with colorectal cancer. Sequenced sample: PBMCs. This receptor has the CDR3 CATSRDYRASEAFF. At the DNA level, the sequence is TGTGCCACCAGCAGAGACTACAGGGCTTCCGAAGCTTTCTTT.